A few counts support the clone carrying this T cell receptor beta chain. No antigen is known for it. These data come from a study of regulatory T cells in long-lasting Graves disease. The CDR3 length is 13 residues. Trimming left V 4 bases short and J 5 bases short, with 11 bases between. The germline V gene has CDR1 MNHEY and CDR2 SMNVEV (reference sequence). Time point specified: newly diagnosed GD, antithyroid drugs for less than 3 months. TCR sequences were obtained from RNA taken from PBMCs. Study-level findings and limits: Persistent disease favored TRBV28, TRBJ1-2 and TRBJ2-5.

CDR3-region Arm-PCR and iRepertoire HTBI primers produced the TCR beta libraries. TCRdb fed the multiplex PCR reads into MiXCR, producing one record per CDR3 protein. The sample has 550,000 or so distinct CDR3 sequences, 12% seen once. These data also formed part of another study, on T cells in Graves' hyperthyroidism and ophthalmopathy. According to that study: First-round RT-PCR targeting the TCR CDR3 was performed with the HTBI primer set.

This clonotype originated in a woman in her twenties or thirties with Graves disease. The specimen was peripheral blood mononuclear cells (PBMCs), collected at new diagnosis, from a patient treated with antithyroid drugs. J is TRBJ1-2 and V is TRBV27, with D unresolved. CDR3 sequence reads: CASSSARDYGYTF. As DNA, the CDR3 is TGTGCCAGCAGTTCGGCTAGAGATTATGGCTACACCTTC.